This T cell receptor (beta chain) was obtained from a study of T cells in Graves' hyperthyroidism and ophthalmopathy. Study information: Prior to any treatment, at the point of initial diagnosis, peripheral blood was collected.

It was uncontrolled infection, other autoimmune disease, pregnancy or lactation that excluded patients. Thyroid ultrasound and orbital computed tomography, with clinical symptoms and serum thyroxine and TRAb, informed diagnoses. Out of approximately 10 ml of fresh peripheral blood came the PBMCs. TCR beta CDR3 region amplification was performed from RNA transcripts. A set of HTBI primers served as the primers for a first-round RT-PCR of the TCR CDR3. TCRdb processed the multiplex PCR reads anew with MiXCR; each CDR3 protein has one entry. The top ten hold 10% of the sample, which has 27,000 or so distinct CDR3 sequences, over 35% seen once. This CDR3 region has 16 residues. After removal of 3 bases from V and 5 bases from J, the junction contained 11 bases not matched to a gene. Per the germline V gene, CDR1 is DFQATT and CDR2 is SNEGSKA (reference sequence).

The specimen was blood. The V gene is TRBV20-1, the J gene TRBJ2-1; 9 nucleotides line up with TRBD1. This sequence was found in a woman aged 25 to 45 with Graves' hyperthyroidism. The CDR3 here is CSARVQGASSHNEQFF. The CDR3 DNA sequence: TGCAGTGCTAGGGTACAGGGGGCGAGTTCCCACAATGAGCAGTTCTTC.